The 16 T cell receptor beta chains presented below share a single source sample, sequenced in a study of immune evolution from preneoplasia to lung adenocarcinoma. Some clones are missing from TCRdb's copy, which holds only in-frame ones; the method was immunoSEQ multiplex PCR. The sample contains approximately 4,100 clones, 75% to 85% of which appear only once. The sequenced sample consisted of FFPE invasive lung adenocarcinoma tissue. All receptors come from a person aged 65 to 79 with invasive lung adenocarcinoma. Some clones in this sample may be carry-over from other donors' samples.

J is TRBJ2-5 and V is TRBV19; 8 bases agree with TRBD1. The V segment lost 3 bases and the J segment 5 bases; nucleotides outside the gene matches: 11. Germline V gene sequence: CDR1 LNHDA, CDR2 SQIVND (reference sequence). The CDR3 has 16 amino acids. The CDR3 here is CASSMSGTGSWETQYF. The CDR3 DNA reads as TGTGCCAGTAGTATGTCCGGGACAGGCTCTTGGGAGACCCAGTACTTC.

The J gene is TRBJ1-2, the V gene TRBV6-6; D unclear. There are 13 residues in the CDR3. Germline CDR1 reads MNHNY; CDR2 reads SVGAGI (reference sequence). The V and J ends lost 4 bases and 4 bases respectively, with 10 bases between them. CDR3 coding DNA: TGTGCCAGCAGTTCAACGGACGGCTATGGCTACACCTTC. Amino acids: CASSSTDGYGYTF.

The V call is TRBV18, the J call TRBJ2-1; 8 nucleotides line up with TRBD1. The CDR3 totals 14 residues. The germline V gene encodes CDR1 KGHSH and CDR2 LQKENI. Germline trimming cut 5 bases from V and 5 bases from J; bases unmatched to any gene: 5. CDR3 region: CASSVGQGHNEQFF. The CDR3 DNA reads TGTGCCAGCTCAGTTGGACAGGGCCACAATGAGCAGTTCTTC.

The chain is built from TRBV11-1 and TRBJ2-7; no firm D call. The CDR3 contains 14 residues. The germline V and J ends were trimmed by 3 bases and 0 bases, with 9 bases remaining between them. Germline CDR1 reads SGHAT; CDR2 reads FQDESV (reference sequence). Written as DNA, the CDR3 is TGTGCCAGCAGCTTGCTTCAGAACTCCTACGAGCAGTACTTC. The encoded protein is CASSLLQNSYEQYF.

The chain couples TRBV19 to TRBJ2-3, with TRBD2 matching over 9 bases. V shed 7 bases and J 4 bases; nucleotides not matched to a gene: 6. This CDR3 spans 14 amino acids. The germline CDR1 and CDR2 sequences are LNHDA and SQIVND (reference sequence). CDR3 region: CASNAGGPSDTQYF. The CDR3 DNA is TGTGCCAGTAACGCGGGAGGGCCCTCAGATACGCAGTATTTT.

V and J are TRBV11-2 and TRBJ2-7, with D perhaps matching TRBD2 (5 bases). V lost 5 bases, J lost 3 bases, and 14 bases lay in between. The CDR3 totals 14 residues. Germline CDR1 reads SGHAT; CDR2 reads FQNNGV. Here the CDR3 reads CASSLPGSFYEQYF. CDR3 DNA: TGTGCCAGCAGCCTCCCGGGGAGCTTCTACGAGCAGTACTTC.

The chain employs TRBV28 and TRBJ1-2; maybe TRBD1 (6 bases). This CDR3 contains 13 residues. Deletions cut 5 bases from V and 5 bases from J, with 12 bases between. Germline CDR1 is MDHEN and CDR2 is SYDVKM. The CDR3 nucleotides are TGTGCCAGCAGTGGGGGGGGCGGGTATGGCTACACCTTC. This encodes CASSGGGGYGYTF.

This clone was seen once. This sequence joins TRBV7-2 and TRBJ2-2, with 10 nucleotides matching TRBD2. Germline V CDR1 and CDR2: SGHTA, FQGNSA. V lost 0 bases to trimming and J lost 7 bases; unmatched junction nucleotides: 17. The CDR3 length is 20 residues. The CDR3 region is CASSLAVGWTPSGRDGELFF. The CDR3 region has the DNA TGTGCCAGCAGCTTAGCTGTTGGCTGGACCCCTAGCGGGAGAGACGGGGAGCTGTTTTTT.

DNA of the CDR3: TGTGCCAGCAGCCTCCTTAGCGGATCCCCCTACGAGCAGTACTTC. Translating it yields CASSLLSGSPYEQYF. The J gene is TRBJ2-7, the V gene TRBV7-3, with a possible D match to TRBD2 (6 bases). Trimming pared 5 bases from V and 2 bases from J, leaving 16 bases between. The CDR3 has 15 amino acids. The V gene's germline CDR1 is SGHTA and CDR2 FQGTGA.

The gene calls are TRBV5-8 and TRBJ2-7; 10 nucleotides line up with TRBD1. This CDR3 is 15 amino acids long. Germline CDR1 and CDR2: SGHTS and YDEGEE. V gave up 4 bases and J gave up 7 bases; unmatched junction bases: 11. This chain's CDR3 is CASSIGGQGSGEQYF. As DNA, the CDR3 is TGTGCCAGCAGCATAGGGGGACAGGGGAGTGGGGAGCAGTACTTC.

V and J are TRBV27 and TRBJ2-7, with TRBD2 as a possible D gene (7 bases). Per germline, CDR1 MNHEY and CDR2 SMNVEV (reference sequence). The CDR3 has 14 residues. Trimming pared 9 bases from V and 3 bases from J, leaving 18 bases between. CDR3 coding DNA: TGTGCCAGTAGGCGGGGGCAGCGGGGCTACGAGCAGTACTTC. Protein: CASRRGQRGYEQYF.

The rearrangement joins TRBV11-2 to TRBJ1-2; D not certain. Trimming left V 3 bases short and J 8 bases short, with 10 bases between. The CDR3 has 12 amino acids. CDR1 is SGHAT, CDR2 FQNNGV, per germline. As DNA, the CDR3 is TGTGCCAGCAGCTTCCGGGGTAACGGCTACACCTTC. It encodes CASSFRGNGYTF.

The chain joins TRBV20-1 to TRBJ1-1; no firm D call. Trimming pared 5 bases from V and 4 bases from J, leaving 5 bases between. Germline CDR1 is DFQATT and CDR2 is SNEGSKA (reference sequence). The CDR3 contains 10 residues. The CDR3 DNA sequence: TGCAGTGCTCGAGGCACTGAAGCTTTCTTT. Translating gives CSARGTEAFF.

As DNA, the CDR3 is TGCGCCAGCAGCTTGACGGGTGCTACCTACGAGCAGTACTTC. It codes for CASSLTGATYEQYF. This chain joins TRBV5-1 and TRBJ2-7; D not certain. V lost 1 base and J lost 2, with 10 bases in between. CDR1 is SGHRS and CDR2 is YFSETQ in the germline V gene. CDR3 length: 14 amino acids.

This chain joins TRBV19 and TRBJ1-4, with D uncertain. There are 13 residues in the CDR3. V lost 4 bases and J lost 8, with 11 bases in between. Germline CDR1 and CDR2: LNHDA and SQIVND (reference sequence). The CDR3 DNA sequence: TGTGCCAGTAGTACGCCCCGAAAGGAAAAACTGTTTTTT. Its translation is CASSTPRKEKLFF.

This clone was detected only a few times. V gene TRBV6-5 combines with J gene TRBJ2-5; TRBD2 agrees at 10 bases. The V segment lost 7 bases and the J segment 4 bases; nucleotides outside the gene matches: 9. CDR3 length: 15 residues. Germline CDR1 is MNHEY and CDR2 is SVGAGI. The CDR3 DNA sequence: TGTGCCAGCACCTTAGCGGGAGGAGTCGGAGAGACCCAGTACTTC. Its translation: CASTLAGGVGETQYF.